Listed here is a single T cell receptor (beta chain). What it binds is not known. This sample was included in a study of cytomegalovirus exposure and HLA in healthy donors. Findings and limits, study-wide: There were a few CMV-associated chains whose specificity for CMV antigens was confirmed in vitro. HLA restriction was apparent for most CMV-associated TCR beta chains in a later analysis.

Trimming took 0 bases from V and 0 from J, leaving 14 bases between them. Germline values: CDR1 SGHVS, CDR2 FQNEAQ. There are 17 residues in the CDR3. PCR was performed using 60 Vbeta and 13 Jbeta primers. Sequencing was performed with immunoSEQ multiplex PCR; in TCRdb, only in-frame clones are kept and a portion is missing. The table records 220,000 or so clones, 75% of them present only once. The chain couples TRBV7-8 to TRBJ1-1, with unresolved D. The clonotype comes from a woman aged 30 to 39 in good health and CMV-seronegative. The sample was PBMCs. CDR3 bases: TGTGCCAGCAGCTTAGCAACGGGAAGATACATGAACACTGAAGCTTTCTTT. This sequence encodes CASSLATGRYMNTEAFF.